The 6 T cell receptor beta chains below were found in one sample sequenced in a study of blood T cell repertoires in COVID-19. Profiled with immunoSEQ multiplex PCR; TCRdb holds only in-frame clones, not every one. The sample lists 250,000 to 350,000 clones; 87% were seen once. What was sequenced was PBMCs or T cells enriched from blood (not recorded which). Every receptor here comes from a middle-aged woman who had recovered from COVID-19.

CDR3 amino acids: CASSFLGGQNVGEQYF. In DNA form, the CDR3 reads TGTGCCAGCAGCTTTTTAGGCGGGCAAAACGTGGGGGAGCAGTACTTC. The chain has TRBV7-8 and TRBJ2-7, with D perhaps TRBD2 (5 bases). V lost 3 bases and J lost 7, with 22 bases in between. Germline V gives CDR1 SGHVS, CDR2 FQNEAQ. The CDR3 spans 16 residues.

Only one count was recorded for this clone. The chain combines TRBV28 with TRBJ2-5, with 9 bases aligning to TRBD1. The CDR3 is made up of 14 amino acids. Per germline, CDR1 MDHEN and CDR2 SYDVKM. The J segment lost 2 bases and the V segment lost 7 bases, leaving 5 bases of the junction unmatched. In DNA, the CDR3 is TGTGCCAGCAACGGCGGGACAGGGCAAGAGACCCAGTACTTC. This sequence encodes CASNGGTGQETQYF.

V and J are TRBV27 and TRBJ2-6; D is possibly TRBD2 (5 bases). Germline CDR1 and CDR2: MNHEY and SMNVEV (reference sequence). The CDR3 length is 15 residues. V dropped 0 bases and J dropped 2 bases, with 5 bases sitting between them. DNA for the CDR3: TGTGCCAGCAGTTTATCGCGGGCTGGGGCCAACGTCCTGACTTTC. Translating it yields CASSLSRAGANVLTF.

The V call is TRBV5-1, the J call TRBJ1-2, with 8 bases that match TRBD1. The CDR3 contains 14 residues. CDR1 is SGHRS and CDR2 is YFSETQ in the germline V gene. Losses at the gene ends were 5 bases for V and 3 bases for J; bases not matched to a gene: 6. The CDR3 sequence: CASRKTTGDYGYTF. The CDR3 bases are TGCGCCAGCAGGAAGACGACAGGGGACTATGGCTACACCTTC. The full variable domain, in which reference TRBV5-1 and TRBJ1-2 provide the parts outside the CDR3, is KAGVTQTPRYLIKTRGQQVTLSCSPISGHRSVSWYQQTPGQGLQFLFEYFSETQRNKGNFPGRFSGRQFSNSRSEMNVSTLELGDSALYLCASRKTTGDYGYTFGSGTRLTVV.

The chain links TRBV28 to TRBJ2-7; D is perhaps TRBD1 (6 bases). This CDR3 contains 15 residues. The V end lost 5 bases, the J end lost 6 bases, and 20 bases lay between the germline ends. The germline V gene encodes CDR1 MDHEN and CDR2 SYDVKM. In DNA form, the CDR3 reads TGTGCCAGCAGTACCGGGGACATATTGGGTGGCGAGCAGTACTTC. Protein: CASSTGDILGGEQYF.

The chain recombines TRBV18 with TRBJ1-2; 8 bases are a match to TRBD1. Germline loops: CDR1 KGHSH, CDR2 LQKENI. This CDR3 comprises 15 residues. The V segment lost 6 bases and the J segment 0 bases; nucleotides outside the gene matches: 6. The CDR3 is CASSQDRVANYGYTF. For the CDR3, the DNA is TGTGCCAGCTCTCAGGACAGGGTCGCTAACTATGGCTACACCTTC.